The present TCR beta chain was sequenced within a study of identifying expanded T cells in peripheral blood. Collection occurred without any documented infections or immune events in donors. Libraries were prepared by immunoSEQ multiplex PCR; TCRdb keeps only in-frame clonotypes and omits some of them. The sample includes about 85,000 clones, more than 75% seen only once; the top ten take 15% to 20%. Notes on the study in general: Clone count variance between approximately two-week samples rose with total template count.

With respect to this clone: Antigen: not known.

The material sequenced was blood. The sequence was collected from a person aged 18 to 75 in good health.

CDR3 nucleotides: TGTGCCAGCAAAAACAGGGTGGGCACCGGGGAGCTGTTTTTT. Translated, it gives CASKNRVGTGELFF. The rearrangement uses TRBV2 and TRBJ2-2, with a possible D match to TRBD1 (6 bases). This CDR3 has 14 amino acids. Trimming stripped 7 bases from V and 4 bases from J, with 13 bases between. Per germline, CDR1 SNHLY and CDR2 FYNNEI.